The source of this T cell receptor beta chain is a study of breast tumors, draining lymph nodes, adjacent tissues. The ends were cut back, 7 bases at V and 3 bases at J, with 14 bases in the middle. The CDR3 is 15 amino acids. The germline gives CDR1 KGHDR, CDR2 SFDVKD. From the multiplex PCR reads, TCRdb called clonotypes with MiXCR, one entry per CDR3 protein. The data show 50,000 to 75,000 distinct CDR3 sequences, with 45% to 65% seen just once and roughly 19% held by the top ten. Regarding the study as a whole: The data were judged consistent with most tumor T cells coming from lymph node and expanding in tumor. Tumor and nontumor repertoires were significantly more similar in luminal-like than in basal-like breast cancer. Compared with lymph nodes, tumors were less diverse; compared with nontumor tissue, more.

By share of the sample, this clonotype is medium-sized (0.01 to 0.1%). The target antigen is unknown. Sequenced input: breast tumor tissue. The V call is TRBV24-1, the J call TRBJ2-2; D ambiguous. This TCR was sampled from a female donor with breast cancer. Some clones in this sample may be carry-over from other donors' samples. CDR3 amino acids: CATSSEALDTGELFF. CDR3 DNA: TGTGCCACCAGCTCTGAAGCGTTGGACACCGGGGAGCTGTTTTTT.